This TCR beta chain was found in a study of cytomegalovirus exposure and HLA in healthy donors. On the study more broadly: There were approximately 400 genotyped donors. Of these, about 80% fell in the genetic ancestry cluster associated with self-reported Caucasian donors.

To note about this clone: Its antigen is unidentified.

Use of 60 Vbeta and 13 Jbeta primers characterized the PCR. Sequenced by immunoSEQ multiplex PCR; TCRdb stores in-frame clones only, minus some. The sample consists of around 200,000 clones, just over 75% of them appearing once. Findings and caveats of the study: Presence/absence analyses assumed roughly uniform sequencing depth across donors. The classifier reportedly diagnosed cytomegalovirus status with high sensitivity and specificity.

Trimming at V came to 2 bases and at J to 2 bases, leaving 3 bases not matched to a gene. The CDR3 runs to 15 residues. The germline gives CDR1 SGHTA, CDR2 FQGNSA. The rearrangement links TRBV7-2 to TRBJ2-1, with TRBD1 matching 7 bases. This clonotype originated in a woman aged 55-75 years in good health and CMV-seropositive. Sequencing was carried out using PBMCs. CDR3 DNA: TGTGCCAGCAGCTTAATGGGACAGCCCTACAATGAGCAGTTCTTC. Amino acids: CASSLMGQPYNEQFF.